The 12 T cell receptor beta chains listed next were all sequenced from one sample in a study of cytomegalovirus exposure and HLA in healthy donors listed by TCRdb under 2017. The library was generated by the immunoSEQ multiplex PCR assay. TCRdb provides this immuneACCESS table in a form limited to in-frame rearrangements. Some clones are lacking; in checked studies, under half of them reflect an unresolved V gene, and why the rest are absent is not known. The sample includes about 360,000 clones, with 86% observed a single time. 0.8% to 0.85% of the sample goes to the ten largest clones. Sequenced material: PBMCs. These receptors all stem from a woman aged 18-29 years in good health and CMV-seronegative.

The V and J genes are TRBV6-1 and TRBJ1-5, with 7 bases lining up with TRBD1. The V gene's germline CDR1 is MNHNS and CDR2 SASEGT. CDR3 length: 15 residues. V trimming: 5 bases; J trimming: 0 bases; junction bases outside the gene matches: 4. CDR3 sequence reads: CASSKTGVSNQPQHF. CDR3 sequence (DNA): TGTGCCAGCAGTAAAACAGGGGTTAGCAATCAGCCCCAGCATTTT.

V and J are TRBV6-1 and TRBJ1-3, with TRBD1 matching 7 bases. There are 17 residues in the CDR3. V gave up 4 bases and J gave up 0 bases; unmatched junction bases: 9. Germline loops: CDR1 MNHNS, CDR2 SASEGT. The CDR3 region is CASSGPTGYFSGNTIYF. For the CDR3, the DNA is TGTGCCAGCAGTGGTCCGACAGGGTATTTCTCTGGAAACACCATATATTTT.

The chain couples TRBV28 to TRBJ2-5, with 9 bases that match TRBD1. The CDR3 has 15 residues. CDR1 is MDHEN and CDR2 is SYDVKM in the germline V gene. J was trimmed by 5 bases and V by 5 bases; bases with no gene match: 9. The CDR3 protein is CASSPGQGPGETQYF. The CDR3 region has the DNA TGTGCCAGCAGTCCCGGACAGGGGCCGGGGGAGACCCAGTACTTC.

The rearrangement joins TRBV13 to TRBJ2-5; 10 bases are a match to TRBD2. Trimming removed 0 bases from V and 5 bases from J; junction bases left unmatched: 6. This CDR3 has 16 amino acids. The germline CDR1 and CDR2 sequences are PRHDT and FYEKMQ (reference sequence). CDR3 sequence: CASSLGLAGVGETQYF. CDR3 DNA sequence: TGTGCCAGCAGCTTAGGCCTAGCGGGAGTGGGGGAGACCCAGTACTTC.

The chain uses TRBV28 and TRBJ1-5; 11 nucleotides match TRBD1. Germline-derived CDR1 and CDR2 are MDHEN and SYDVKM. This CDR3 is built from 19 residues. J lost 0 bases, V lost 8 bases, and 15 bases had no gene match. CDR3 nucleotides: TGTGCCAGCTTTTTCAGCCGGGACAGGGGGTGGGATAGCAATCAGCCCCAGCATTTT. It is translated as CASFFSRDRGWDSNQPQHF.

This clone appeared a few times. This chain uses TRBV7-2 with TRBJ2-7, with D perhaps matching TRBD1 (5 bases). Per the germline V gene, CDR1 is SGHTA and CDR2 is FQGNSA. This CDR3 spans 14 amino acids. The V and J ends lost 8 bases and 5 bases respectively, with 19 bases between them. The CDR3 region is CASQNPRALDEQYF. The CDR3 DNA is TGTGCCAGCCAGAACCCCAGGGCACTCGACGAGCAGTACTTC.

This clone occurred once. The chain carries TRBV7-9 and TRBJ2-7; weak D call: TRBD2 (5 bases). Germline V CDR1 and CDR2: SEHNR, FQNEAQ (reference sequence). The length of the CDR3 is 14 residues. V lost 1 base to trimming and J lost 2 bases, with 9 bases between them. The CDR3 is CASSLGGRTYEQYF. For the CDR3, the DNA is TGTGCCAGCAGCTTAGGTGGGAGAACCTACGAGCAGTACTTC.

The chain links TRBV28 to TRBJ2-3, with 8 bases identical to TRBD2. The trim removed 2 bases at V and 4 bases at J, leaving 5 bases unmatched. This CDR3 is built from 15 residues. Germline V gene sequence: CDR1 MDHEN, CDR2 SYDVKM. CDR3 sequence reads: CASSLAGGTADTQYF. As DNA, the CDR3 is TGTGCCAGCAGTTTAGCGGGAGGAACAGCAGATACGCAGTATTTT.

The genes are TRBV27 and TRBJ2-3, with 8 bases fitting TRBD1. V lost 2 bases and J lost 7; bases outside the gene matches: 8. CDR3 size: 15 residues. Germline V gene lookup returns CDR1 MNHEY and CDR2 SMNVEV (reference sequence). The DNA of the CDR3 is TGTGCCAGCAGTTTACAGGGGGCGACGGGAAATACGCAGTATTTT. Encoded protein: CASSLQGATGNTQYF.

The chain carries TRBV6-1 and TRBJ2-3, with D perhaps matching TRBD1 (5 bases). This CDR3 spans 16 amino acids. Trimming pared 2 bases from V and 4 bases from J, leaving 16 bases between. Germline CDR1 and CDR2: MNHNS and SASEGT. This chain's CDR3 is CASSERQGSLADTQYF. Here the CDR3 DNA reads TGTGCCAGCAGTGAACGGCAGGGAAGTTTGGCAGATACGCAGTATTTT.

J is TRBJ2-5 and V is TRBV15; TRBD2 matches at 7 bases. Germline CDR1 is LNHNV and CDR2 is YYDKDF (reference sequence). This CDR3 contains 14 residues. V shed 1 base, J shed 9 bases, and the junction held 8 bases outside the gene matches. CDR3 sequence reads: CATSRVVAAGAQYF. As DNA, the CDR3 is TGTGCCACCAGCAGAGTGGTCGCCGCGGGGGCCCAGTACTTC.

This clone was found a few times. V is TRBV2 and J is TRBJ1-5; no clear D. Germline V gives CDR1 SNHLY, CDR2 FYNNEI. The CDR3 covers 14 residues. V was cut by 0 bases and J by 7 bases, with 10 bases left in between. The CDR3, as DNA: TGTGCCAGCAGTGAAGCACAGTACCGCCAGCCCCAGCATTTT. It encodes CASSEAQYRQPQHF.